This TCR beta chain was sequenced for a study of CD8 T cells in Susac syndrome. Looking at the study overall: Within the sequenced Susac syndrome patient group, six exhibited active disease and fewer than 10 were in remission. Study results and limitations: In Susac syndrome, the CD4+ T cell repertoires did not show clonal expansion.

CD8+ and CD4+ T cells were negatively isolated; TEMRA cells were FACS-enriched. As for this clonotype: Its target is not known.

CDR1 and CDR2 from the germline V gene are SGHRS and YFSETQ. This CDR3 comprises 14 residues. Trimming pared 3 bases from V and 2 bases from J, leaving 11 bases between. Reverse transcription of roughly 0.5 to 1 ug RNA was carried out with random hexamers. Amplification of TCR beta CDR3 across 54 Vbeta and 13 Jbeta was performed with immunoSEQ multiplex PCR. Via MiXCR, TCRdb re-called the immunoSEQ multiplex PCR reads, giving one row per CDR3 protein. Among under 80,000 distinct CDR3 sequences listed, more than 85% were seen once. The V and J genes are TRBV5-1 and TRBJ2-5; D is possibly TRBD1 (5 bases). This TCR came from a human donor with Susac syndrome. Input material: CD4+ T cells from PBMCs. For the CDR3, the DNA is TGCGCCAGCAGCTCCGGGTCAGGGCAAGAGACCCAGTACTTC. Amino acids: CASSSGSGQETQYF.